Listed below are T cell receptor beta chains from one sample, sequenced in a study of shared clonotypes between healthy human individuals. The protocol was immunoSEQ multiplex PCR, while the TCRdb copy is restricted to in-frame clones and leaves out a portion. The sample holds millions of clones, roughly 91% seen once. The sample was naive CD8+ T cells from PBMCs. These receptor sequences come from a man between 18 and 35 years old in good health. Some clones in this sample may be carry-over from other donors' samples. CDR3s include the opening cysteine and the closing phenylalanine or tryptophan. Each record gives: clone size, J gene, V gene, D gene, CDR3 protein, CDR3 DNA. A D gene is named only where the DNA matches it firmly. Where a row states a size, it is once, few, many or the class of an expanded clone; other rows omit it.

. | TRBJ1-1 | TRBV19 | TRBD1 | CASSQQGGTEAFF | TGTGCCAGTAGCCAACAGGGGGGGACTGAAGCTTTCTTT
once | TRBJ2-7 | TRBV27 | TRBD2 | CASSLGSGGEQYF | TGTGCCAGCAGTTTGGGGTCGGGGGGGGAGCAGTACTTC
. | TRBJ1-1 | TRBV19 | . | CASSIFWGRDTEAFF | TGTGCCAGTAGTATTTTTTGGGGAAGGGACACTGAAGCTTTCTTT
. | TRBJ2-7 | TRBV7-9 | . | CASSFARYEQYF | TGTGCCAGCAGCTTCGCCCGCTACGAGCAGTACTTC
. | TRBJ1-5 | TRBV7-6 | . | CASSWGYNQPQHF | TGTGCCAGCAGCTGGGGCTACAATCAGCCCCAGCATTTT
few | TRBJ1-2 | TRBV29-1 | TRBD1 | CSVDRGWYGYTF | TGCAGCGTCGACAGGGGGTGGTATGGCTACACCTTC
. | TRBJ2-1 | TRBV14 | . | CASSQVARLNEQFF | TGTGCCAGCAGCCAAGTGGCTAGACTAAATGAGCAGTTCTTC
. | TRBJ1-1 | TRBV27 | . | CASSLGATTEAFF | TGTGCCAGCAGTTTAGGCGCAACCACTGAAGCTTTCTTT
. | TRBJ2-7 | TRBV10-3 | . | CAISERWGQNYEQYF | TGTGCCATCAGTGAAAGGTGGGGGCAAAACTACGAGCAGTACTTC
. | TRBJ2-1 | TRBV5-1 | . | CASSLTAVVTNEQFF | TGCGCCAGCAGCTTGACAGCGGTTGTGACCAATGAGCAGTTCTTC
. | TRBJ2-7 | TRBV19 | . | CASSTRGYGSYEQYF | TGTGCCAGTAGTACCCGGGGCTACGGATCCTACGAGCAGTACTTC
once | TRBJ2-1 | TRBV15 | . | CATSRDEHNEQFF | TGTGCCACCAGCAGAGATGAACACAATGAGCAGTTCTTC
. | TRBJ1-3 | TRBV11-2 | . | CASSTKSLRDYSGNTIYF | TGTGCCAGCAGCACAAAATCGCTCAGGGACTACTCTGGAAACACCATATATTTT
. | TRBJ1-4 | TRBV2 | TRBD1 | CASSGSGGREKLFF | TGTGCCAGCAGCGGCTCAGGGGGTAGGGAAAAACTGTTTTTT
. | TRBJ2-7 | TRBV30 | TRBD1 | CAWSVVQGAGEQYF | TGTGCCTGGAGTGTAGTCCAGGGGGCTGGGGAGCAGTACTTC
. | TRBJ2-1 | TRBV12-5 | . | CASGLGADHQNEQFF | TGTGCTAGTGGTCTGGGTGCCGACCATCAAAATGAGCAGTTCTTC
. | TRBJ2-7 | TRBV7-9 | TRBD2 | CQIDGGSDYEQYF | TGTCAGATCGATGGCGGGAGTGACTACGAGCAGTACTTC
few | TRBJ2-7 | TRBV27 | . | CASSLGTTYEQYF | TGTGCCAGCAGTTTAGGAACAACCTACGAGCAGTACTTC
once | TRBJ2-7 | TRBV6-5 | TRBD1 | CASSYGQGGVGTF | TGTGCCAGCAGTTACGGACAGGGCGGCGTGGGGACCTTC
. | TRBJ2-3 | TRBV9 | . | CASSVDPGWTDTQYF | TGTGCCAGCAGCGTAGATCCAGGATGGACAGATACGCAGTATTTT
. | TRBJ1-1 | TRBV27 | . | CASSLSSRTEAFF | TGTGCCAGCAGTCTCTCAAGTAGGACTGAAGCTTTCTTT
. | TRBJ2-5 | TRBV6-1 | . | CASSEATSRGLQETQYF | TGTGCCAGCAGTGAAGCAACGTCGCGAGGATTGCAAGAGACCCAGTACTTC
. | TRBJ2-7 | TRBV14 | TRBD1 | CASSYYRGPYEQYF | TGTGCCAGCAGCTATTACAGGGGGCCCTACGAGCAGTACTTC
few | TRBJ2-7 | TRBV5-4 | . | CASSLFTLGGGYEQYF | TGTGCCAGCAGCTTGTTTACGCTTGGTGGGGGCTACGAGCAGTACTTC
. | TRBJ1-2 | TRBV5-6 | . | CASSLRRGAPKNYGYTF | TGTGCCAGCAGTTTAAGGAGGGGGGCTCCTAAGAACTATGGCTACACCTTC
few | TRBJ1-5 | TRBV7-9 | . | CASTNAGSNQPQHF | TGTGCCAGCACCAACGCGGGGTCTAATCAGCCCCAGCATTTT
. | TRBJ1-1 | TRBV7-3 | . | CASSLKGGPAFF | TGTGCCAGCAGCTTAAAGGGGGGGCCAGCCTTCTTT
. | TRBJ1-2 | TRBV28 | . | CASSSMGQNYGYTF | TGTGCCAGCAGTTCCATGGGACAAAACTATGGCTACACCTTC
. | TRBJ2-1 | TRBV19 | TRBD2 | CASSIPASGINMYYNEQFF | TGTGCCAGTAGTATCCCTGCTAGCGGGATCAACATGTATTACAATGAGCAGTTCTTC
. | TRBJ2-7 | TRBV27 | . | CASSFSTEPEQYF | TGTGCCAGCAGTTTTTCGACGGAGCCCGAGCAGTACTTC
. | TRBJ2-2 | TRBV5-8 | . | CASSPISGELFF | TGTGCCAGCAGCCCGATCTCCGGGGAGCTGTTTTTT
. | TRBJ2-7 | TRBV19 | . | CASSWTGAYEQYF | TGTGCCAGTAGTTGGACGGGAGCCTACGAGCAGTACTTC
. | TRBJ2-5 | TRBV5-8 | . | CASSSEGRGTETQYF | TGTGCCAGCAGCTCTGAGGGGCGCGGGACGGAGACCCAGTACTTC
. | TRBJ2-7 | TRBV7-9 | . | CASRDTSSYEQYF | TGTGCCAGCCGGGACACCAGCTCCTACGAGCAGTACTTC
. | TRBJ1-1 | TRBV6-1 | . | CASSIDFTEAFF | TGTGCCAGCAGTATTGACTTCACTGAAGCTTTCTTT
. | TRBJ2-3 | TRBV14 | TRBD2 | CASRGLAGGPEDTQYF | TGTGCCAGCAGAGGATTAGCGGGAGGGCCGGAAGATACGCAGTATTTT
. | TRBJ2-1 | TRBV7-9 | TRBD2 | CASSLVASGGRYNEQFF | TGTGCCAGCAGCTTAGTGGCTAGCGGGGGACGTTACAATGAGCAGTTCTTC
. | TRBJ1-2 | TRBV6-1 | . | CATKARPYGYTF | TGTGCCACCAAAGCCCGTCCCTATGGCTACACCTTC
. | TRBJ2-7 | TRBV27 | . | CASSQGRTYEQYF | TGTGCCAGCAGTCAGGGGAGGACCTACGAGCAGTACTTC
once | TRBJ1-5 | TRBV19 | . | CASSPPQPQHF | TGTGCCAGTAGTCCTCCCCAGCCCCAGCATTTT
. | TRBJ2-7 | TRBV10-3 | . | CAISQGGYEQYF | TGTGCCATCAGCCAGGGGGGGTACGAGCAGTACTTC
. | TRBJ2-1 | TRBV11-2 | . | CASSPPDDTEQFF | TGTGCCAGCAGCCCCCCGGATGACACTGAGCAGTTCTTC
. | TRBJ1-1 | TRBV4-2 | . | CASSQQWPPNTEAFF | TGTGCCAGCAGCCAGCAATGGCCCCCTAACACTGAAGCTTTCTTT
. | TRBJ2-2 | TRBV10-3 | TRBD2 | CAISESPGGSNTGELFF | TGTGCCATCAGTGAGTCGCCTGGCGGGAGTAACACCGGGGAGCTGTTTTTT
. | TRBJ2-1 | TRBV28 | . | CASSLPPNFSGEQFF | TGTGCCAGCAGTCTACCCCCGAATTTCTCCGGGGAGCAGTTCTTC
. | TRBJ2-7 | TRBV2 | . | CAIDLKDGSSYEQYF | TGTGCCATCGACTTGAAGGACGGAAGCTCCTACGAGCAGTACTTC
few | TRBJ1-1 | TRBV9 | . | CASSVGSSMNTEAFF | TGTGCCAGCAGCGTAGGTTCCAGCATGAACACTGAAGCTTTCTTT
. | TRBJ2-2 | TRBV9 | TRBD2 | CASSVVGTSGTNTGELFF | TGTGCCAGCAGCGTAGTTGGGACTAGCGGCACGAACACCGGGGAGCTGTTTTTT
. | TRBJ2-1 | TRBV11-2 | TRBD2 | CASSNPVGLADSYNEQFF | TGTGCCAGCAGCAATCCCGTGGGGCTAGCGGACTCCTACAATGAGCAGTTCTTC
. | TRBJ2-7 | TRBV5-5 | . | CASSLAGALSYEQYF | TGTGCCAGCAGCTTGGCAGGGGCCCTCTCCTACGAGCAGTACTTC
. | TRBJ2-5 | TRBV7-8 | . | CASSTTLAETQYF | TGTGCCAGCAGCACTACCCTAGCGGAGACCCAGTACTTC
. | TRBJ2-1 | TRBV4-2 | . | CASSQDEWQSYNEQFF | TGTGCCAGCAGCCAAGATGAGTGGCAGTCCTACAATGAGCAGTTCTTC
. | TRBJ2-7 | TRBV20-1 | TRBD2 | CRGRGSGIEYF | TGCAGAGGCCGTGGAAGCGGGATTGAGTACTTC
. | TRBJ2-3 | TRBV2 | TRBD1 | CASSGTGGADTQYF | TGTGCCAGCAGTGGGACAGGGGGCGCAGATACGCAGTATTTT
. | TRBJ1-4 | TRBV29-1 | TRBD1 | CSVAGQGARTNEKLFF | TGCAGCGTTGCGGGACAGGGGGCGCGTACTAATGAAAAACTGTTTTTT